This T cell receptor (beta chain) was captured in a study of blood T cell repertoires in COVID-19. The CDR3 consists of 15 residues. The V segment lost 6 bases and the J segment 7 bases; nucleotides outside the gene matches: 11. Germline assignment: CDR1 MNHEY and CDR2 SVGAGI. Per the original data handling: It was from reference gene primer amplification that nucleated cell counts were estimated. Method: immunoSEQ multiplex PCR; TCRdb's copy keeps in-frame clones and lacks some. The DNA was the basis for D and trimming; V, J and clone size are from that table. Of approximately 68,000 clones in the sample, about 90% were seen once.

V gene TRBV6-5 combines with J gene TRBJ2-1; 8 positions agree with TRBD2. This sequence originates from a man aged 50 to 60 with active COVID-19. Material: peripheral blood. CDR3 loop: CASSPPGRDWNEQFF. The CDR3 DNA is TGTGCCAGCAGCCCCCCCGGGAGGGATTGGAATGAGCAGTTCTTC.